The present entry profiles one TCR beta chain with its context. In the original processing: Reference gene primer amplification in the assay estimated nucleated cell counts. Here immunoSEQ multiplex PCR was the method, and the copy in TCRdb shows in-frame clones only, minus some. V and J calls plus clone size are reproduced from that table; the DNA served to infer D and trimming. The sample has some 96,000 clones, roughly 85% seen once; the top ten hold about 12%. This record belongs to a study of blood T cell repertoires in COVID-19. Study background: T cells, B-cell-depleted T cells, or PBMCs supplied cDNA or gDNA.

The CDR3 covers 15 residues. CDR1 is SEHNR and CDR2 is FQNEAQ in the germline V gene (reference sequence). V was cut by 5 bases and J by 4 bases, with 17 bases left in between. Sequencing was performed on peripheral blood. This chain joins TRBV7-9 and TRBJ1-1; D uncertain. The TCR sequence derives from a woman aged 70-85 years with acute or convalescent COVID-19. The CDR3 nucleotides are TGTGCCAGCAGCCCCCGACGATCTCGGGGCACTGAAGCTTTCTTT. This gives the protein CASSPRRSRGTEAFF.